Listed below are T cell receptor beta chains from one sample, sequenced in a study of identifying expanded T cells in peripheral blood. Profiled with immunoSEQ multiplex PCR; TCRdb holds only in-frame clones, not every one. The sample has 55,000 to 60,000 clones; roughly 87% are singletons. Specimen: blood. Receptor source: a person aged 18-70 years in good health. The CDR3 runs from the conserved cysteine through the conserved F or W. A D gene is named only where the DNA matches it firmly. Expanded clones are given a class, and other clones once, few, many or no size at all.

V,J,size,D,CDR3,DNA
TRBV7-2,TRBJ2-7,NA,NA,CASSRSGESYEQYF,TGTGCCAGCAGTAGAAGCGGAGAATCCTACGAGCAGTACTTC
TRBV30,TRBJ2-5,NA,NA,CAWRFKGSGETQYF,TGTGCCTGGAGATTTAAGGGTTCTGGAGAGACCCAGTACTTC
TRBV7-3,TRBJ2-7,NA,NA,CASRSERTRDEQYF,TGTGCCAGCAGGTCGGAGCGGACTCGGGACGAGCAGTACTTC
TRBV6-5,TRBJ2-3,NA,TRBD2,CASRRTSGGLGEYF,TGTGCCAGCAGGAGGACTAGCGGGGGGTTGGGGGAGTATTTT
TRBV6-6,TRBJ2-2,NA,TRBD2,CASSPTRGGSGELFF,TGTGCCAGCAGCCCGACTCGGGGGGGCTCCGGGGAGCTGTTTTTT
TRBV7-6,TRBJ2-7,NA,TRBD2,CASSLTSGSSYEQYF,TGTGCCAGCAGCCTGACTAGCGGGAGCTCCTACGAGCAGTACTTC
TRBV7-2,TRBJ1-2,NA,NA,CASSSVAGVGGYTF,TGTGCCAGCAGCTCGGTTGCGGGGGTTGGTGGCTACACCTTC
TRBV5-5,TRBJ1-2,NA,NA,CASSLDRAGVLLF,TGTGCCAGCAGCTTGGACAGGGCAGGGGTTCTCCTCTTC
TRBV5-1,TRBJ1-6,NA,NA,CASSPDGTGPPLHF,TGCGCCAGCAGCCCCGACGGCACAGGGCCTCCCCTCCACTTT
TRBV7-8,TRBJ2-1,NA,NA,CASSLETRGYNEQFF,TGTGCCAGCAGCTTAGAGACTAGGGGCTACAATGAGCAGTTCTTC
TRBV28,TRBJ2-5,NA,TRBD1,CASTLTGEETQYF,TGTGCCAGCACCCTGACAGGGGAAGAGACCCAGTACTTC
TRBV21-1,TRBJ1-4,NA,NA,CASSPVGSNEKLFF,TGTGCCAGCAGCCCGGTTGGGAGTAATGAAAAACTGTTTTTT
TRBV7-2,TRBJ2-1,NA,TRBD2,CASSLVGASGSYNEQFF,TGTGCCAGCAGTTTAGTCGGGGCTAGCGGGTCCTACAATGAGCAGTTCTTC
TRBV20-1,TRBJ2-1,NA,NA,CSARADEQFF,TGCAGTGCTCGTGCCGATGAGCAGTTCTTC
TRBV6-1,TRBJ1-2,NA,NA,CASSDGVWGGYGYTF,TGTGCCAGCAGTGATGGGGTTTGGGGGGGCTATGGCTACACCTTC
TRBV6-4,TRBJ1-2,NA,NA,CASSESGAEGYTF,TGTGCCAGCAGTGAGAGTGGAGCGGAGGGCTACACCTTC
TRBV4-1,TRBJ2-3,few,NA,CASSQDQITDTQYF,TGCGCCAGCAGCCAGGACCAGATAACAGATACGCAGTATTTT
TRBV6-6,TRBJ2-5,NA,TRBD2,CASGAGTTPFGETQYF,TGTGCCAGCGGAGCCGGGACTACCCCGTTCGGAGAGACCCAGTACTTC
TRBV5-4,TRBJ1-6,NA,TRBD1,CASSLRTGGDSPLHF,TGTGCCAGCAGCTTACGGACAGGGGGAGATTCACCCCTCCACTTT
TRBV2,TRBJ2-2,NA,TRBD2,CASRLGTTNTGELFF,TGTGCCAGCAGATTGGGGACTACGAACACCGGGGAGCTGTTTTTT
TRBV28,TRBJ1-2,NA,TRBD1,CASTDNPGGAGYGYTF,TGTGCCAGCACCGATAACCCAGGGGGCGCGGGATATGGCTACACCTTC
TRBV19,TRBJ1-4,NA,NA,CASSRSGLENEKLFF,TGTGCCAGTAGTAGGTCGGGACTGGAAAATGAAAAACTGTTTTTT
TRBV21-1,TRBJ2-3,NA,NA,CPGRRSRPDTQYF,TGTCCCGGTCGGAGGAGTCGGCCAGATACGCAGTATTTT
TRBV6-5,TRBJ1-1,NA,NA,CASSWGSRTEAFF,TGTGCCAGCAGTTGGGGCTCTCGGACTGAAGCTTTCTTT
TRBV11-2,TRBJ2-7,NA,NA,CASSIPTAYEQYF,TGTGCCAGCAGCATACCGACAGCCTACGAGCAGTACTTC
TRBV2,TRBJ1-2,NA,NA,CASSEGRANYGYTF,TGTGCCAGCAGTGAAGGCAGGGCAAACTATGGCTACACCTTC
TRBV6-5,TRBJ2-5,NA,TRBD2,CASRRLAGGGETQYF,TGTGCCAGCAGAAGACTAGCGGGAGGGGGAGAGACCCAGTACTTC
TRBV7-3,TRBJ2-2,NA,TRBD1,CASSADRGETGELFF,TGTGCCAGCAGCGCAGACAGGGGAGAGACCGGGGAGCTGTTTTTT
TRBV9,TRBJ2-1,NA,NA,CASSSTSPVYNEQFF,TGTGCCAGCAGCAGTACTAGTCCGGTCTACAATGAGCAGTTCTTC
TRBV12-5,TRBJ1-1,once,TRBD1,CASGSGGAEAFF,TGTGCTAGTGGCTCAGGGGGTGCTGAAGCTTTCTTT
TRBV11-1,TRBJ2-2,once,NA,CASSPRASVNTGELFF,TGTGCCAGCAGCCCTAGGGCTAGTGTGAACACCGGGGAGCTGTTTTTT
TRBV9,TRBJ1-2,NA,TRBD1,CASSASDREDGYTF,TGTGCCAGCAGCGCATCCGACAGGGAGGACGGCTACACCTTC
TRBV28,TRBJ2-4,NA,NA,CASSLSEILAKNIQYF,TGTGCCAGCAGTTTATCTGAGATCCTAGCCAAAAACATTCAGTACTTC
TRBV6-1,TRBJ2-1,NA,NA,CASSEVGNEQFF,TGTGCCAGCAGTGAGGTGGGAAATGAGCAGTTCTTC
TRBV5-4,TRBJ2-1,NA,TRBD2,CASSTSGGSSYNEQFF,TGTGCCAGCAGCACTAGCGGGGGGAGCTCCTACAATGAGCAGTTCTTC
TRBV6-1,TRBJ1-5,NA,NA,CASKPLWESNQPQHF,TGTGCCAGCAAGCCTCTATGGGAGAGCAATCAGCCCCAGCATTTT
TRBV7-2,TRBJ2-1,NA,NA,CASSLGGSEQFF,TGTGCCAGCAGCTTAGGCGGTAGTGAGCAGTTCTTC
TRBV6-5,TRBJ1-2,NA,NA,CASSSRPYGYTF,TGTGCCAGTTCGTCCCGGCCCTATGGCTACACCTTC
TRBV18,TRBJ1-6,NA,NA,CASSPWEGNQSPLHF,TGTGCCAGCTCACCATGGGAAGGGAACCAGTCACCCCTCCACTTT
TRBV9,TRBJ2-1,NA,TRBD2,CASSATRLAGGSYNEQFF,TGTGCCAGCAGCGCCACTCGACTAGCGGGGGGCTCCTACAATGAGCAGTTCTTC
TRBV9,TRBJ2-3,NA,NA,CASSPILAGATDTQYF,TGTGCCAGCAGCCCCATACTTGCGGGGGCCACAGATACGCAGTATTTT
TRBV5-1,TRBJ2-7,many,NA,CASSLGPANEQYF,TGCGCCAGCAGCTTGGGGCCGGCTAACGAGCAGTACTTC
TRBV28,TRBJ2-1,NA,TRBD2,CASSNGLAGGNEQFF,TGTGCCAGCAGTAATGGCCTAGCGGGAGGCAATGAGCAGTTCTTC